This T cell receptor (beta chain) was profiled in a study of control samples from healthy donors and cancer patients. In its sample, this clone was seen once. The junction departs from the called germline gene at one end, perhaps through a read error. The method was immunoSEQ multiplex PCR; TCRdb's version includes in-frame clones alone and lacks a portion of them. Found here are around 22,000 clones, around 83% of them singletons; the top ten hold around 29%. The sequence derives from a man in his fifties or sixties with head and neck cancer. The sequenced sample was PBMCs.

CDR3 in amino acids: CASWEAGTSGKHF. The CDR3 DNA is TGTGCCAGCTGGGAGGCTGGGACTAGCGGAAAACACTTC. J is TRBJ2-7 and V is TRBV2, with 11 bases aligning to TRBD2. Germline lookup yields CDR1 SNHLY and CDR2 FYNNEI. This CDR3 spans 13 amino acids.